This entry is about one T cell receptor beta chain. Antigen unknown. V gave up 5 bases and J gave up 5 bases, with 19 bases separating them. The CDR3 is 16 amino acids. CDR1 and CDR2 (germline): SGHTA, FQGTGA. This specimen comes from a study of T cell responses to AZD1222 COVID-19 vaccine. Turning to the study itself: Pooling covered second doses at about 4 or about 12 weeks.

Libraries were prepared by immunoSEQ multiplex PCR; TCRdb keeps only in-frame clonotypes and omits some of them. The sample lists roughly 140,000 clones; around 90% were seen once. Overall study results and limits: Sampling that yielded the repertoires occurred only after the peak T cell response. The donor group comprised mostly white British people and more females; the analysis possibly underestimated clonal diversity.

The sequence came from an adult in good health. The sample was peripheral blood, taken on day 0 of AZD1222 vaccination. The chain carries TRBV7-3 and TRBJ2-1, with D possibly matching TRBD1 (6 bases). CDR3 DNA sequence: TGTGCCAGCAGCCCAAGGCCGATGGGACAACACAATGAGCAGTTCTTC. Translating gives CASSPRPMGQHNEQFF.